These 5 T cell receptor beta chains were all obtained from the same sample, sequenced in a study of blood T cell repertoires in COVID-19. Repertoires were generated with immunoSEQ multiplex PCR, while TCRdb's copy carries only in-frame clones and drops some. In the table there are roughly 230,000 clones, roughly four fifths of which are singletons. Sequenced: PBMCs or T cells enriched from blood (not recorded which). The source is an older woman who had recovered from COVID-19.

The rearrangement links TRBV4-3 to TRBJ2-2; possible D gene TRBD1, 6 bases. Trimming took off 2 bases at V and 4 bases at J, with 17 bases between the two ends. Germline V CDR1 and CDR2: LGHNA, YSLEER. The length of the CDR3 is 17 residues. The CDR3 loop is CASSQHLQGLSTGELFF. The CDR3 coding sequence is TGCGCCAGCAGCCAACATCTCCAGGGGCTGTCCACCGGGGAGCTGTTTTTT.

The CDR3 protein is CASSPNLAAGAYEQYF. The CDR3 DNA reads as TGTGCCAGCAGCCCGAACCTCGCAGCGGGCGCCTACGAGCAGTACTTC. The J gene is TRBJ2-7, the V gene TRBV7-2, with TRBD2 as a possible D gene (6 bases). V lost 5 bases and J lost 2, with 19 bases in between. This CDR3 comprises 16 residues. CDR1 and CDR2 (germline): SGHTA, FQGNSA.

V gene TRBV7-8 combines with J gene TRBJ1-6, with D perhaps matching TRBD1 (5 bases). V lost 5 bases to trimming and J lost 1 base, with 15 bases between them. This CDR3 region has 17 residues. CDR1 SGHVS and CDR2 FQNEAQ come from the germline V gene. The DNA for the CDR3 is TGTGCCAGCAGCCCGGAAAACGGGGGATCCTATAATTCACCCCTCCACTTT. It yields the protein CASSPENGGSYNSPLHF.

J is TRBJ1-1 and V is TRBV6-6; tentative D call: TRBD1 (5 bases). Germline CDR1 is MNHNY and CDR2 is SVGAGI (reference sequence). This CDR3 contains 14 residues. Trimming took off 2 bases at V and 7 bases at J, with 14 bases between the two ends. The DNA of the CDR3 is TGTGCCAGCAGTTACCTCACTGGGAGGGGTGAAGCTTTCTTT. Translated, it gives CASSYLTGRGEAFF.

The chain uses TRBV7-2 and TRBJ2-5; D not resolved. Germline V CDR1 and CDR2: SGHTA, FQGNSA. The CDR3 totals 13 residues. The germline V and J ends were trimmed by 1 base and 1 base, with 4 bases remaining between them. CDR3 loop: CASSLGGQETQYF. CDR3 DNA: TGTGCCAGCAGCTTAGGAGGCCAAGAGACCCAGTACTTC.